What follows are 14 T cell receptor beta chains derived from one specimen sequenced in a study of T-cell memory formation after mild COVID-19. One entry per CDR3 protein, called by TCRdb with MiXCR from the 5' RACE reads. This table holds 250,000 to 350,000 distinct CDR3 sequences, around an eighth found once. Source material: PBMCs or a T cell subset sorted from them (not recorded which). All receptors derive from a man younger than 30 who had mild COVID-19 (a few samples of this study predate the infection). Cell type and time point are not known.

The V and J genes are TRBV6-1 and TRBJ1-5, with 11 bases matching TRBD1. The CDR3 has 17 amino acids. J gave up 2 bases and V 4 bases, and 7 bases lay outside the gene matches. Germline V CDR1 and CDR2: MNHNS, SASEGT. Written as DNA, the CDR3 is TGTGCCAGCAGTGGGACAGGGGGCGCCTTGGGCAATCAGCCCCAGCATTTT. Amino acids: CASSGTGGALGNQPQHF.

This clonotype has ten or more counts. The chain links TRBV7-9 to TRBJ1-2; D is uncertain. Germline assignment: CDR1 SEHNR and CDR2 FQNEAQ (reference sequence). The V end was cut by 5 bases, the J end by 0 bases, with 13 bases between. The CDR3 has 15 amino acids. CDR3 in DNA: TGTGCCAGCAGCCTATACAGTAGTTCTAACTATGGCTACACCTTC. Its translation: CASSLYSSSNYGYTF.

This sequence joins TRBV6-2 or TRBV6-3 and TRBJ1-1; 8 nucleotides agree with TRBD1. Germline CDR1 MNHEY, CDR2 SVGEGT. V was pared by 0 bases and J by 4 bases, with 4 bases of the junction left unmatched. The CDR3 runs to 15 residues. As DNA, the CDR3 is TGTGCCAGCAGTTACTCTCTGGACAGGGCCACTGAAGCTTTCTTT. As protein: CASSYSLDRATEAFF.

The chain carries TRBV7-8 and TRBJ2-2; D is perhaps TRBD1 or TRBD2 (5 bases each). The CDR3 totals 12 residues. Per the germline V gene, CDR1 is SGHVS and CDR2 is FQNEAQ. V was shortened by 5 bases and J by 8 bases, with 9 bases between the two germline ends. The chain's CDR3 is CASSPWGGELFF. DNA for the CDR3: TGTGCCAGCAGCCCCTGGGGGGGGGAGCTGTTTTTT.

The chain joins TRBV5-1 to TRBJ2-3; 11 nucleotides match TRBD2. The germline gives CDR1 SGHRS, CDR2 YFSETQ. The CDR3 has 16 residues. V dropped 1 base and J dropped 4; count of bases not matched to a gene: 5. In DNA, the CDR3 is TGCGCCAGCAGCTTGTCTCGACTAGCGGGGTCAGATACGCAGTATTTT. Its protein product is CASSLSRLAGSDTQYF.

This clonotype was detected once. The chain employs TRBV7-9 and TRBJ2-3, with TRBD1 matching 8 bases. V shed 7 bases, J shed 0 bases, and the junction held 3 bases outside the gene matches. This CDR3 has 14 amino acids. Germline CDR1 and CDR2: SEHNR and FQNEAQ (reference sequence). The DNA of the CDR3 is TGTGCCAGCATTCGGGACAGGAGCACAGATACGCAGTATTTT. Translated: CASIRDRSTDTQYF.

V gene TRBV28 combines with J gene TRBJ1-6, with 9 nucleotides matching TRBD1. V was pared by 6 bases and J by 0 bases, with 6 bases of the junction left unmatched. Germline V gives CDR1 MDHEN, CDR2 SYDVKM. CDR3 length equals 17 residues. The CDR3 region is CASRLGTGSSYNSPLHF. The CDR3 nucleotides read TGTGCCAGCAGACTCGGGACAGGGAGCTCCTATAATTCACCCCTCCACTTT.

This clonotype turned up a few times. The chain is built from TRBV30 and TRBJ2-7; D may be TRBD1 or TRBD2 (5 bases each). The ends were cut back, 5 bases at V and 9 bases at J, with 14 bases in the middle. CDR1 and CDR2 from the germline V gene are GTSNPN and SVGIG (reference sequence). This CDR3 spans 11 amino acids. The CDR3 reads CAWRRTNRQYF. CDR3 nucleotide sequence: TGTGCCTGGCGGAGGACAAACCGGCAGTACTTC.

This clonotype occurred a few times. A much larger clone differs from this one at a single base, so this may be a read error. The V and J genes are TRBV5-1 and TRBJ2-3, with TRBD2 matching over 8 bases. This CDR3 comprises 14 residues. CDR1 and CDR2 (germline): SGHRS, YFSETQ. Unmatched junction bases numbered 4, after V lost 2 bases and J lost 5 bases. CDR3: CASSFGGAQDTQYF. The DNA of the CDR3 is TGCGCCAGCAGCTTCGGGGGGGCCCAAGATACGCAGTATTTT. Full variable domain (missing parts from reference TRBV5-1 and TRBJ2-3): KAGVTQTPRYLIKTRGQQVTLSCSPISGHRSVSWYQQTPGQGLQFLFEYFSETQRNKGNFPGRFSGRQFSNSRSEMNVSTLELGDSALYLCASSFGGAQDTQYFGPGTRLTVL.

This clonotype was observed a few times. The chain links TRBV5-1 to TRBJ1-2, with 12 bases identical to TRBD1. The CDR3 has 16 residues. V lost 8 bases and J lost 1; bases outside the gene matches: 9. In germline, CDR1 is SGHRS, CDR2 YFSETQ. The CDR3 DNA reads TGCGCCAGTGAACCCGGGACAGGGGGCGATAACTATGGCTACACCTTC. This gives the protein CASEPGTGGDNYGYTF.

CDR3 sequence: CATSRESGGAETQYF. DNA for the CDR3: TGTGCCACCAGCAGAGAATCGGGGGGGGCGGAGACCCAGTACTTC. This chain connects TRBV15 to TRBJ2-5, with 8 bases aligning to TRBD2. Germline V gene lookup returns CDR1 LNHNV and CDR2 YYDKDF (reference sequence). This CDR3 has 15 amino acids. J gave up 5 bases and V 0 bases, and 5 bases lay outside the gene matches.

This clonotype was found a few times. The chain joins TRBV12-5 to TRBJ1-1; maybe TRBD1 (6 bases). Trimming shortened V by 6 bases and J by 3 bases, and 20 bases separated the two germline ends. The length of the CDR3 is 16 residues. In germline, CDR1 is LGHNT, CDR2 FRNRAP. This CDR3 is CASGREGGVLDTEAFF. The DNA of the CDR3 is TGTGCTAGTGGGCGGGAGGGGGGTGTTTTGGACACTGAAGCTTTCTTT.

CDR3 sequence reads: CASSVPGGGAWVDTQYF. The CDR3 DNA is TGTGCCAGCAGCGTTCCCGGCGGGGGGGCCTGGGTAGATACGCAGTATTTT. The chain joins TRBV9 to TRBJ2-3; 9 bases agree with TRBD2. V was pared by 2 bases and J by 5 bases, with 12 bases of the junction left unmatched. The germline V gene encodes CDR1 SGDLS and CDR2 YYNGEE. The CDR3 sequence is 17 residues long.

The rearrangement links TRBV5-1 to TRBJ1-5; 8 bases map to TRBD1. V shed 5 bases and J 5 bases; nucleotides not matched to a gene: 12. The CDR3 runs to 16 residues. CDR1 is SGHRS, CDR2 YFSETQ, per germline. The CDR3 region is CASSSGQGGLDQPQHF. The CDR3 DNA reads TGCGCCAGCAGTTCAGGACAGGGAGGGCTGGATCAGCCCCAGCATTTT.